One and the same sample provided the 4 T cell receptor beta chains below, sequenced in a study of T cell clonality in common variable immunodeficiency. Whole-study results and caveats: Common variable immunodeficiency TCR beta sequences reportedly had fewer deletions and N-nucleotide insertions.

Their antigens are not known. The repertoire was sequenced with immunoSEQ multiplex PCR; TCRdb's copy has only in-frame clones and lacks some. The sample includes 2,000 to 3,000 clones, none of them occurring once. Sequenced sample: peripheral blood mononuclear cells. All receptors derive from a human donor with common variable immunodeficiency.

For this clone: With the read ending 3 residues before the CDR3 end, the germline J gene is used to fill in that end. V gene TRBV2 combines with J gene TRBJ1-5; no reliable D call. V was cut by 3 bases and J by 6 bases, with 12 bases left in between. Germline lookup yields CDR1 SNHLY and CDR2 FYNNEI. The CDR3 loop spans 14 amino acids. CDR3 DNA (partial): TGTGCCAGCAGTGAGTGGGCGCGGGGTCAGCCC. This codes for CASSEWARGQP. The whole CDR3 sequence reads CASSEWARGQPQHF.

As for this clone: The read terminates 3 residues ahead of where the CDR3 ends, so the germline J gene completes it. V is TRBV30 and J is TRBJ2-5, with 8 bases that match TRBD1. The length of the CDR3 is 15 residues. Germline-derived CDR1 and CDR2 are GTSNPN and SVGIG (reference sequence). With 2 bases clipped from V and 6 bases from J, the junction kept 11 bases outside the gene matches. The part of the CDR3 DNA that was read is TGTGCCTGGAGTACCGGACAGGGAGGTGGCAAGACC. Protein: CAWSTGQGGGKT. The full CDR3 protein is CAWSTGQGGGKTQYF.

This clone was recorded a few times. The read gets to within 3 residues of the CDR3 end, and the germline J gene fills in the rest. This sequence joins TRBV7-2 and TRBJ2-1; 8 bases are shared with TRBD1. This CDR3 spans 15 amino acids. Germline CDR1 and CDR2: SGHTA and FQGNSA. The junction had 3 bases not matched to a gene; V was cut back by 0 bases and J by 5 bases. The CDR3 reads CASSLARTGNNEQFF. CDR3 bases read: TGTGCCAGCAGCTTAGCGAGGACAGGGAACAATGAG.

As to this clone: The read ends 3 residues shy of where the CDR3 ends; the end is completed using the germline J gene. V gene TRBV6-2 or TRBV6-3 combines with J gene TRBJ1-6, with 11 bases that match TRBD1. This CDR3 is built from 15 residues. With V trimmed by 7 bases and J by 9 bases, 8 bases remained unmatched. Germline V lookup: CDR1 MNHEY, CDR2 SVGEGT. CDR3 region: CASNRPGTGGSPLHF. CDR3 DNA (partial): TGTGCCAGCAATCGACCCGGGACAGGGGGTTCACCC.